This T cell receptor beta chain was observed in a study of T cell responses to AZD1222 COVID-19 vaccine. Notes on this clone: Its antigen remains unknown.

Study-level points and caveats: CD4 TCRs linked to vaccination spanned spike, dominating at 160-218 and 743-854.

The CDR3 consists of 18 residues. V lost 1 base and J lost 4; bases outside the gene matches: 9. CDR1 is LGHNA, CDR2 YNFKEQ, per germline. Data came from immunoSEQ multiplex PCR; TCRdb stores just in-frame clones and leaves some out. The data show roughly 130,000 clones, over 75% seen once. V is TRBV4-2 and J is TRBJ2-7; 14 bases agree with TRBD2. The sample in question was peripheral blood, obtained on day 0 of MenACWY control vaccination. This sequence originates from an adult in good health. The DNA of the CDR3 is TGTGCCAGCAGCCAAGGAAGACTAGCGGGAGGGAGTTCGTACGAGCAGTACTTC. Its translation: CASSQGRLAGGSSYEQYF.